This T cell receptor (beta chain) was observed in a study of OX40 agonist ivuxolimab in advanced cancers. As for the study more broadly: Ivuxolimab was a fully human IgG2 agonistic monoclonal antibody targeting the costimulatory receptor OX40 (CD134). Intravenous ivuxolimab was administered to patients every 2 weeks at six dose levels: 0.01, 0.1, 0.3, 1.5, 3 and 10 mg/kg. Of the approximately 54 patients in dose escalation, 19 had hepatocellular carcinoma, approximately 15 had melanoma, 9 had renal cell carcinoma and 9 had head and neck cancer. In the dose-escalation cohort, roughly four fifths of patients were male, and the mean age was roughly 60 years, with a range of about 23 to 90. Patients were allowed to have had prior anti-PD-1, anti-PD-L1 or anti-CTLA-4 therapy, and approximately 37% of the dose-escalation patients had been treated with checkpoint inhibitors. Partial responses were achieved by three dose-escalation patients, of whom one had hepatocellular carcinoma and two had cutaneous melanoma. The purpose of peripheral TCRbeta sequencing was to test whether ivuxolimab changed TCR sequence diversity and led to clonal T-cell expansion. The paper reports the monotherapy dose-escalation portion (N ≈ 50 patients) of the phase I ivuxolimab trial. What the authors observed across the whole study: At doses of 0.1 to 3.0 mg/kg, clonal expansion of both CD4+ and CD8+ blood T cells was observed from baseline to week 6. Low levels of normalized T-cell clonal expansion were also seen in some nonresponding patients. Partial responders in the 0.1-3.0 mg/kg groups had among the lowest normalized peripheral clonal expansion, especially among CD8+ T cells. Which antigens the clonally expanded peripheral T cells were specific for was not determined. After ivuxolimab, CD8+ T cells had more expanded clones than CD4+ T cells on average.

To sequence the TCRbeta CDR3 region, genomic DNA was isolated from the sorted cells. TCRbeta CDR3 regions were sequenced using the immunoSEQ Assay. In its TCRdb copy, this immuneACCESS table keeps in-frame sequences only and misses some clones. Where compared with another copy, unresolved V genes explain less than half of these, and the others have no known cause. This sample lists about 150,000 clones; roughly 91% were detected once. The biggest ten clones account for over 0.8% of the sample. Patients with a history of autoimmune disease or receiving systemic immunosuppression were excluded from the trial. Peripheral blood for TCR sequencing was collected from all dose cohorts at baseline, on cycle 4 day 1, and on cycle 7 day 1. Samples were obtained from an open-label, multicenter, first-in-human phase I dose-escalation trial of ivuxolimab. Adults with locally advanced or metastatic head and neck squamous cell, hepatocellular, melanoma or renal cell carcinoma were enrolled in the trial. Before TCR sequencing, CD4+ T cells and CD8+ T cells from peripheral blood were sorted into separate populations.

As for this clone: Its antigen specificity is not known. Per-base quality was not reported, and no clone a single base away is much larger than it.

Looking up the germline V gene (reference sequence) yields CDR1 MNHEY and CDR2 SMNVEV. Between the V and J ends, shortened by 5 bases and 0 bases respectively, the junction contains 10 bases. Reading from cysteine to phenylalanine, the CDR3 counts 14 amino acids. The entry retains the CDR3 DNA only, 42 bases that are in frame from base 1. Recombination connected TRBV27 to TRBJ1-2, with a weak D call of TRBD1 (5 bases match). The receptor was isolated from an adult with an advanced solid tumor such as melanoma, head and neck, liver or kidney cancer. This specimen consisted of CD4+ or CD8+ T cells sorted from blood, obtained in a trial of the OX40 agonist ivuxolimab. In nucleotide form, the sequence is TGTGCCAGCAGTCCCAGGGTAGCTAACTATGGCTACACCTTC. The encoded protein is CASSPRVANYGYTF.